Sequencing of this T cell receptor (beta chain) was carried out in a study of monozygotic twins with inflammatory bowel disease. Remarks on this clonotype: Its antigen is unknown.

The authors made each sample's cDNA in eight separate reactions. TCRdb re-called the 5' RACE reads and gives one entry per CDR3 protein, without DNA. The listing records 350,000 to 550,000 distinct CDR3 sequences. Study-level points and caveats: Relative to healthy twins, IBD patients had fewer clonotypes in common with others, a gap that was especially apparent with disease activity. Compared with healthy co-twins, IBD patients showed reduced TCRbeta repertoire diversity by inverse Simpson.

RNA in its total form was extracted from whole blood, and T cells were not sorted. Sequenced sample: blood. The source of this sequence is a human donor with ulcerative colitis or Crohn's disease, or a healthy co-twin of an affected twin (not recorded which).

CDR3 sequence reads: CSVRDTNNSPLHF. The V call is TRBV29-1, the J call TRBJ1-6. The length of the CDR3 is 13 residues. Germline V gene sequence: CDR1 SQVTM, CDR2 ANQGSEA.